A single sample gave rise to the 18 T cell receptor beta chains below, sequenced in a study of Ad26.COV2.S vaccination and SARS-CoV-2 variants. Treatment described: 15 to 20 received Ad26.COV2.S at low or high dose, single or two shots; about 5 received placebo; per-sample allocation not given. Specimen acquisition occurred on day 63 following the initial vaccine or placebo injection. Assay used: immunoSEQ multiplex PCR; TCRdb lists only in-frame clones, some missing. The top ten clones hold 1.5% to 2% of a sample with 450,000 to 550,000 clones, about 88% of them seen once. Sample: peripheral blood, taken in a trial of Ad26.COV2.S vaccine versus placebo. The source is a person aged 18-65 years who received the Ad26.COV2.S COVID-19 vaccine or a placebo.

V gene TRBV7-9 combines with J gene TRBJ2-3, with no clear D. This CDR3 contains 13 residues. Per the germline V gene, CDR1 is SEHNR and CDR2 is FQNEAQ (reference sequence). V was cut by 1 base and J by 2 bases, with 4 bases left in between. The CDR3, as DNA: TGTGCCAGCAGCTTAGGATTCACAGATACGCAGTATTTT. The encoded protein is CASSLGFTDTQYF.

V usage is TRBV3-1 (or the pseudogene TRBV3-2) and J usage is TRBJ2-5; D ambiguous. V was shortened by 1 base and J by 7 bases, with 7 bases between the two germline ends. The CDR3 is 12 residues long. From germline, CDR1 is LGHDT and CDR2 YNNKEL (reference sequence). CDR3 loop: CASSQGPATQYF. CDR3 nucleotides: TGTGCCAGCAGCCAAGGTCCCGCGACCCAGTACTTC.

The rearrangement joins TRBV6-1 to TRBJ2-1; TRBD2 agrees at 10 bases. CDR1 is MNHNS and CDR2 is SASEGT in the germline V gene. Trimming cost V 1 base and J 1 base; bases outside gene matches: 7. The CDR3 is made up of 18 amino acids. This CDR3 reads CASSEVLAGAHSYNEQFF. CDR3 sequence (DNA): TGTGCCAGCAGTGAAGTCCTAGCGGGGGCCCATTCCTACAATGAGCAGTTCTTC.

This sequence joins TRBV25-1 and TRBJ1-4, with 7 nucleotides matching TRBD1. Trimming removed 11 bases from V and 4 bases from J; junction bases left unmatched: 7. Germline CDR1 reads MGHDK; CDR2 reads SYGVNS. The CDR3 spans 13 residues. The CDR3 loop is CAGTAVLNEKLFF. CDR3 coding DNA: TGTGCCGGGACAGCGGTCCTTAATGAAAAACTGTTTTTT.

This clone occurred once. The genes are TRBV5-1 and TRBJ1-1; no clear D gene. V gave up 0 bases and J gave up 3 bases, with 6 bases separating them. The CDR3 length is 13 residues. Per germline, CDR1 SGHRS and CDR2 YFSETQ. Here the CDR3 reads CASSLGAYTEAFF. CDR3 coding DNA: TGCGCCAGCAGCTTGGGGGCCTACACTGAAGCTTTCTTT.

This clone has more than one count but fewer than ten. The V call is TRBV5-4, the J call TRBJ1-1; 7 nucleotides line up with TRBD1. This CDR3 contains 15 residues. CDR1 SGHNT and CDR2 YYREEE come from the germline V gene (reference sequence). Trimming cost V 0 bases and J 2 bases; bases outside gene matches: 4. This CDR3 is CASSLAAGGNTEAFF. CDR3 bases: TGTGCCAGCAGCTTGGCAGCAGGGGGTAACACTGAAGCTTTCTTT.

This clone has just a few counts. The CDR3 region has the DNA TGCGCCAGCAGCTTGTCCAGCATGAACACTGAAGCTTTCTTT. This encodes CASSLSSMNTEAFF. The chain employs TRBV5-1 and TRBJ1-1; D not certain. The CDR3 spans 14 residues. Germline V gene data show CDR1 as SGHRS and CDR2 as YFSETQ. With 1 base removed from V and 0 bases from J, the gap between germline ends came to 7 bases.

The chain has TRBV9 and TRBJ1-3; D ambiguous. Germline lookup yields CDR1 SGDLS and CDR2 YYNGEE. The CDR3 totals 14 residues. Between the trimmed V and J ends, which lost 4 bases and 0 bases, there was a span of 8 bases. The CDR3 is CASSYEGSGNTIYF. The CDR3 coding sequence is TGTGCCAGCAGCTACGAGGGCTCTGGAAACACCATATATTTT.

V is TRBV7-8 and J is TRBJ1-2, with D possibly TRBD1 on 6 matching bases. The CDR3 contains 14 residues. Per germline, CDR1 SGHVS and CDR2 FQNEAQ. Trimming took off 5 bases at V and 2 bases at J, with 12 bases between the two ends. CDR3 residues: CASSKQGTNYGYTF. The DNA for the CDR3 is TGTGCCAGCAGCAAACAGGGTACGAACTATGGCTACACCTTC.

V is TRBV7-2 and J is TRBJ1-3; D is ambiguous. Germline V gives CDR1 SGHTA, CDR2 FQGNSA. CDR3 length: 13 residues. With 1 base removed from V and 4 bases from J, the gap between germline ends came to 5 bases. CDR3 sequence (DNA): TGTGCCAGCAGCTTAGTGGACGGAAACACCATATATTTT. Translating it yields CASSLVDGNTIYF.

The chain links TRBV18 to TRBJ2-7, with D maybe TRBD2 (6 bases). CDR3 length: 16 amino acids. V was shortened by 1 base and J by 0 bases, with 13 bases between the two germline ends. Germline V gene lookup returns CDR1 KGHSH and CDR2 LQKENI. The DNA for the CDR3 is TGTGCCAGCTCACCACAATACGGGAGAGTCTCCTACGAGCAGTACTTC. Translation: CASSPQYGRVSYEQYF. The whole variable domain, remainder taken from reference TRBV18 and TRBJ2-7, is NAGVMQNPRHLVRRRGQEARLRCSPMKGHSHVYWYRQLPEEGLKFMVYLQKENIIDESGMPKERFSAEFPKEGPSILRIQQVVRGDSAAYFCASSPQYGRVSYEQYFGPGTRLTVT.

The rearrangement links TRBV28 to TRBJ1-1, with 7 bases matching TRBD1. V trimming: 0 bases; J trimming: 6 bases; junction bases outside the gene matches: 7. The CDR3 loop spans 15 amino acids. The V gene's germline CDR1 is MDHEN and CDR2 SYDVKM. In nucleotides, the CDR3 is TGTGCCAGCAGTTTATGGGAGGGGGCTGGGGCTGAAGCTTTCTTT. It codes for CASSLWEGAGAEAFF.

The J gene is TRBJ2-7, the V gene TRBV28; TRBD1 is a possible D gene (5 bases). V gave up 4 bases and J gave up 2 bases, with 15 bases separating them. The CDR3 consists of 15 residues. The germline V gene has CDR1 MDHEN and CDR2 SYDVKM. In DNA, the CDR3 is TGTGCCAGCAGTTCAATCTCAGGGAACCCCTACGAGCAGTACTTC. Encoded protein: CASSSISGNPYEQYF. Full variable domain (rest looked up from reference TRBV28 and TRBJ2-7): DVKVTQSSRYLVKRTGEKVFLECVQDMDHENMFWYRQDPGLGLRLIYFSYDVKMKEKGDIPEGYSVSREKKERFSLILESASTNQTSMYLCASSSISGNPYEQYFGPGTRLTVT.

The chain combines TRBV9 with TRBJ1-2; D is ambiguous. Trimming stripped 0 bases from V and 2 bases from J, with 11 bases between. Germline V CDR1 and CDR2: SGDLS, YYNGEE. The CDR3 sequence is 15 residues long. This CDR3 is CASSVDLAPNYGYTF. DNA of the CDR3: TGTGCCAGCAGCGTAGATTTAGCCCCCAACTATGGCTACACCTTC.

The CDR3 DNA follows: TGTGCCAGCTCCGAACTCGGGACTAGCATTGTGGTTGAGCAGTTCTTC. It encodes CASSELGTSIVVEQFF. V gene TRBV18 combines with J gene TRBJ2-1; 9 bases match TRBD2. Germline V lookup: CDR1 KGHSH, CDR2 LQKENI. The CDR3 covers 16 residues. J gave up 9 bases and V 6 bases, and 15 bases lay outside the gene matches.

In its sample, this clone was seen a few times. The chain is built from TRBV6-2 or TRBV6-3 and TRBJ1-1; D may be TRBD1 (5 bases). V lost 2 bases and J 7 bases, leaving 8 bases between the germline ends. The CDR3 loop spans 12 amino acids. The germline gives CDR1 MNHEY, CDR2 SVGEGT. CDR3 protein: CASSYQGLEAFF. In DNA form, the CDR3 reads TGTGCCAGCAGTTACCAGGGACTTGAAGCTTTCTTT.

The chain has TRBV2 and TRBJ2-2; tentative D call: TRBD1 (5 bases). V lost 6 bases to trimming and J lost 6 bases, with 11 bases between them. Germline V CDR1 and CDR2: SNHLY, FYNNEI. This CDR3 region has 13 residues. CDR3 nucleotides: TGTGCCAGCAGGCCCCTAGGGGCCGGGGAGCTGTTTTTT. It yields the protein CASRPLGAGELFF. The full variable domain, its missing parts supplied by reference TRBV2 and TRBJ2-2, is EPEVTQTPSHQVTQMGQEVILRCVPISNHLYFYWYRQILGQKVEFLVSFYNNEISEKSEIFDDQFSVERPDGSNFTLKIRSTKLEDSAMYFCASRPLGAGELFFGEGSRLTVL.

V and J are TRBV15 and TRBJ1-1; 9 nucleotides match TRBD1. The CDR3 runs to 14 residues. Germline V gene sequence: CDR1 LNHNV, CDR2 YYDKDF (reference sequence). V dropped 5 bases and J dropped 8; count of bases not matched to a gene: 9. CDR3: CATSGRDRVSEAFF. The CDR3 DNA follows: TGTGCCACCAGCGGCCGGGACAGGGTGTCCGAAGCTTTCTTT.